Listed here is a single TCR beta chain. The antigen is unknown. This sample is part of a study of T cells in localized non-small cell lung cancer. The germline V gene has CDR1 SGHAT and CDR2 FQNNGV. V gave up 6 bases and J gave up 6 bases, with 19 bases separating them. The CDR3 length is 15 residues. TCRdb's table, derived via immunoSEQ multiplex PCR, lists solely in-frame clones and lacks some. The sample records tens of thousands of clones, approximately 92% being singletons. Study-wide results and caveats: The study found T cell clonality highest in uninvolved adjacent lung, above tumor.

The V gene is TRBV11-2, the J gene TRBJ2-3, with D perhaps being TRBD1 or TRBD2 (6 bases each). The sample was peripheral blood, taken before any cancer treatment. The TCR was taken from a female donor aged 60 or older with stage I lung adenocarcinoma. This CDR3 reads CASRPQRGVGDTQYF. For the CDR3, the DNA is TGTGCCAGCAGACCCCAGAGGGGGGTGGGGGATACGCAGTATTTT.